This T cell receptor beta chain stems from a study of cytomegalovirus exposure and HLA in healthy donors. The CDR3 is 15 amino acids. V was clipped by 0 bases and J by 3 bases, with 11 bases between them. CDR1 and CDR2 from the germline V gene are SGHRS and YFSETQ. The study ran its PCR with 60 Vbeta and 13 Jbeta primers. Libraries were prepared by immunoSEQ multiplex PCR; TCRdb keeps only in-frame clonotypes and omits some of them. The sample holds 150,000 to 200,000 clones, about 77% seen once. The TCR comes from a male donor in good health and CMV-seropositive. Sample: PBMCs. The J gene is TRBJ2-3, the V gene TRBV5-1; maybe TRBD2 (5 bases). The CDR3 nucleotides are TGCGCCAGCAGCTTGGCGGGGAGCAGGACAGATACGCAGTATTTT. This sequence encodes CASSLAGSRTDTQYF. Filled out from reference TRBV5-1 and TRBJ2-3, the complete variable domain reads KAGVTQTPRYLIKTRGQQVTLSCSPISGHRSVSWYQQTPGQGLQFLFEYFSETQRNKGNFPGRFSGRQFSNSRSEMNVSTLELGDSALYLCASSLAGSRTDTQYFGPGTRLTVL.